What follows are 20 T cell receptor beta chains derived from one specimen sequenced in a study of control samples from healthy donors and cancer patients. Here immunoSEQ multiplex PCR was the method, and the copy in TCRdb shows in-frame clones only, minus some. The sample records 100,000 to 150,000 clones, approximately 92% being singletons. The sequencing input was blood. These receptors were obtained from a man aged 35 to 55 in good health.

As to this clone: No DNA is shown, since the ends of the CDR3 on it are uncertain; the CDR3 is the one TCRdb lists. The chain recombines TRBV7-2 with TRBJ1-3; the DNA was not used to check the table's D call, TRBD1. Germline V gene lookup returns CDR1 SGHTA and CDR2 FQGNSA. The CDR3 is made up of 11 amino acids, end residues included. CDR3 sequence: CASSFGQGTYF.

The genes are TRBV2 and TRBJ2-3; D is unclear. Between the trimmed V and J ends, which lost 3 bases and 0 bases, there was a span of 1 base. Germline V gene sequence: CDR1 SNHLY, CDR2 FYNNEI. This CDR3 spans 12 amino acids. CDR3 loop: CASSDSTDTQYF. DNA for the CDR3: TGTGCCAGCAGTGACAGCACAGATACGCAGTATTTT.

This chain links TRBV12-5 with TRBJ2-3; 8 nucleotides agree with TRBD2. Germline trimming cut 5 bases from V and 4 bases from J; bases unmatched to any gene: 8. Germline values: CDR1 LGHNT, CDR2 FRNRAP. The CDR3 runs 15 residues. The DNA of the CDR3 is TGTGCTAGTGGTCCAGGGACTAGTCTTGCAGATACGCAGTATTTT. Translating it yields CASGPGTSLADTQYF.

V usage is TRBV6-6 and J usage is TRBJ1-2, with 9 nucleotides matching TRBD1. V lost 6 bases, J lost 1 base, and 6 bases stayed unmatched. Germline-derived CDR1 and CDR2 are MNHNY and SVGAGI (reference sequence). This CDR3 is 15 amino acids long. The DNA of the CDR3 is TGTGCCAGCAGGGACAGGGGTTTCCTTAACTATGGCTACACCTTC. Translating gives CASRDRGFLNYGYTF.

The chain employs TRBV2 and TRBJ2-7; D is ambiguous. The CDR3 sequence is 13 residues long. Germline loops: CDR1 SNHLY, CDR2 FYNNEI. V was shortened by 0 bases and J by 4 bases, with 7 bases between the two germline ends. CDR3 sequence: CASSEALIYEQYF. The CDR3 nucleotides are TGTGCCAGCAGTGAAGCCTTGATATACGAGCAGTACTTC.

The CDR3 DNA reads TGTGCCAGCAGCTTGGGACAGGTGACTCTCGGCTACACCTTC. The encoded protein is CASSLGQVTLGYTF. The chain couples TRBV11-2 to TRBJ1-2, with 8 bases that match TRBD1. CDR3 length equals 14 residues. J lost 8 bases, V lost 3 bases, and 8 bases had no gene match. CDR1 is SGHAT, CDR2 FQNNGV, per germline.

The V call is TRBV3-1 (or the pseudogene TRBV3-2), the J call TRBJ2-7; TRBD1 is a possible D gene (5 bases). The V end lost 4 bases, the J end lost 1 base, and 8 bases lay between the germline ends. The CDR3 runs to 13 residues. Germline V gives CDR1 LGHDT, CDR2 YNNKEL (reference sequence). The CDR3 DNA is TGTGCCAGCAGCCGGGCAGGGTCCTACGAGCAGTACTTC. This gives the protein CASSRAGSYEQYF.

This chain uses TRBV24-1 with TRBJ1-6; the D is unclear. Trimming removed 5 bases at V and 6 bases at J, with 7 bases between. The CDR3 is 13 amino acids. CDR1 KGHDR and CDR2 SFDVKD come from the germline V gene. The CDR3 is CATSGTSNSPLHF. As DNA, the CDR3 is TGTGCCACCAGTGGGACTTCTAATTCACCCCTCCACTTT.

The V gene is TRBV18, the J gene TRBJ2-2; 8 bases align to TRBD2. The ends lost 0 bases at V and 6 bases at J; junction bases unmatched: 12. Germline CDR1 is KGHSH and CDR2 is LQKENI. The CDR3 runs to 18 residues. CDR3 DNA sequence: TGTGCCAGCTCACCACCGAGTAGGGGACTAGGAACCCCCGGGGAGCTGTTTTTT. As protein: CASSPPSRGLGTPGELFF.

The chain uses TRBV5-1 and TRBJ2-2; TRBD1 agrees at 10 bases. This CDR3 spans 16 amino acids. Germline V lookup: CDR1 SGHRS, CDR2 YFSETQ. Trimming cost V 2 bases and J 4 bases; bases outside gene matches: 5. The CDR3, as DNA: TGCGCCAGCAGCTTAGGACAGGGGGTTTCCACCGGGGAGCTGTTTTTT. This encodes CASSLGQGVSTGELFF. Combining the CDR3 with reference TRBV5-1 and TRBJ2-2 gives the whole variable domain KAGVTQTPRYLIKTRGQQVTLSCSPISGHRSVSWYQQTPGQGLQFLFEYFSETQRNKGNFPGRFSGRQFSNSRSEMNVSTLELGDSALYLCASSLGQGVSTGELFFGEGSRLTVL.

For this clone: A junction boundary mismatches the germline segment, possibly from a read error. This CDR3 reads CASGEQGAIGKLFF. The CDR3 DNA reads TGCGCCAGCGGTGAACAGGGGGCGATCGGAAAACTGTTTTTT. V usage is TRBV10-2 and J usage is TRBJ1-4, with 9 bases identical to TRBD1. Per the germline V gene, CDR1 is WSHSY and CDR2 is SAAADI. The CDR3 runs to 14 residues.

The rearrangement joins TRBV24-1 to TRBJ2-2; D is unresolved. CDR1 and CDR2 (germline): KGHDR, SFDVKD. CDR3 length equals 15 residues. V shed 4 bases and J shed 4 bases, with 12 bases lying between them. DNA for the CDR3: TGTGCCACCAGTGACCCCGGATTAACCACCGGGGAGCTGTTTTTT. As protein: CATSDPGLTTGELFF.

J is TRBJ1-5 and V is TRBV6-5; D unresolved. The CDR3 is 11 amino acids. Germline assignment: CDR1 MNHEY and CDR2 SVGAGI. Deletions cut 10 bases from V and 6 bases from J, with 10 bases between. The CDR3 sequence is CATSAAQPQHF. CDR3 DNA: TGTGCCACTTCCGCTGCTCAGCCCCAGCATTTT.

The rearrangement uses TRBV10-2 and TRBJ2-6; D is unresolved. Germline V gives CDR1 WSHSY, CDR2 SAAADI. The CDR3 contains 14 residues. V gave up 4 bases and J gave up 0 bases, with 4 bases separating them. The CDR3 spells CASSARSGANVLTF. CDR3 nucleotides: TGCGCCAGCAGTGCGCGCTCTGGGGCCAACGTCCTGACTTTC.

The chain has TRBV11-2 and TRBJ1-4, with a possible D match to TRBD1 (6 bases). CDR3 size: 17 residues. Trimming removed 2 bases at V and 3 bases at J, with 16 bases between. CDR1 and CDR2 (germline): SGHAT, FQNNGV. CDR3 in DNA: TGTGCCAGCAGCTTAATCGGGGGGCAATATGCTAATGAAAAACTGTTTTTT. Translating gives CASSLIGGQYANEKLFF.

This rearrangement joins TRBV19 to TRBJ2-2, with a possible D match to TRBD1 (5 bases). V lost 3 bases to trimming and J lost 1 base, with 9 bases between them. Germline V gene data show CDR1 as LNHDA and CDR2 as SQIVND (reference sequence). CDR3 length: 15 amino acids. CDR3 sequence (DNA): TGTGCCAGTAGTATTCTTGGACAGAACACCGGGGAGCTGTTTTTT. As protein: CASSILGQNTGELFF.

V and J are TRBV19 and TRBJ2-1; D perhaps matches TRBD2 (7 bases). The CDR3 has 16 residues. The germline gives CDR1 LNHDA, CDR2 SQIVND (reference sequence). V was cut by 3 bases and J by 6 bases, with 18 bases left in between. The CDR3 reads CASSIPGGAGSNEQFF. The CDR3 DNA is TGTGCCAGTAGTATCCCGGGGGGCGCCGGATCCAATGAGCAGTTCTTC.

The V call is TRBV7-6, the J call TRBJ2-3; TRBD1 matches 10 bases. CDR3 length: 16 amino acids. V was pared by 3 bases and J by 7 bases, with 10 bases of the junction left unmatched. Germline CDR1 reads SGHVS; CDR2 reads FNYEAQ. CDR3 coding DNA: TGTGCCAGCAGCTTGGTGTCGCGACAGGGGGCGAATACGCAGTATTTT. The encoded protein is CASSLVSRQGANTQYF.

This chain connects TRBV6-1 to TRBJ2-3; D perhaps matches TRBD1 (5 bases). Germline lookup yields CDR1 MNHNS and CDR2 SASEGT. This CDR3 has 15 amino acids. V was shortened by 0 bases and J by 0 bases, with 7 bases between the two germline ends. CDR3 bases: TGTGCCAGCAGTGAAGCGGGGCAGAGCACAGATACGCAGTATTTT. Its protein is CASSEAGQSTDTQYF.

This clone has only one observation. The V and J genes are TRBV6-4 and TRBJ1-2; 7 nucleotides align to TRBD1. The trim removed 8 bases at V and 1 base at J, leaving 10 bases unmatched. This CDR3 is 15 amino acids long. Germline V gives CDR1 MRHNA, CDR2 SNTAGT. This CDR3 is CASLPGTELNYGYTF. The CDR3 DNA follows: TGTGCCAGCCTACCCGGGACAGAGCTTAACTATGGCTACACCTTC.